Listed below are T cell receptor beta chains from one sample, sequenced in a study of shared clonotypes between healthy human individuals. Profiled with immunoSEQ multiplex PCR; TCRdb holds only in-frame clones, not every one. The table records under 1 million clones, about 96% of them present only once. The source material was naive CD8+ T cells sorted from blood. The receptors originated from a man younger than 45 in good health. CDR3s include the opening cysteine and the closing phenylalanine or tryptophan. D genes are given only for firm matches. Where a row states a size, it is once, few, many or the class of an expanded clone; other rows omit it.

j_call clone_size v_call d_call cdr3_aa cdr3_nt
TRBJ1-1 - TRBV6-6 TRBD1 CARDRDTEAFF TGTGCCAGGGACAGGGACACTGAAGCTTTCTTT
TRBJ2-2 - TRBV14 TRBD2 CASSPYPGTSGNTGELFF TGTGCCAGCAGCCCCTACCCCGGGACTAGCGGCAACACCGGGGAGCTGTTTTTT
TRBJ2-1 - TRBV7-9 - CASTSRGLNEQFF TGTGCCAGCACGTCTAGGGGCCTCAATGAGCAGTTCTTC
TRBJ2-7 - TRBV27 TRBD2 CASSNSGRLEQYF TGTGCCAGCAGTAATAGCGGGCGCCTAGAGCAGTACTTC
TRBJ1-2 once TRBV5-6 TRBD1 CASSLEVMGQDNYGYTF TGTGCCAGCAGTCTGGAGGTTATGGGACAGGATAACTATGGCTACACCTTC
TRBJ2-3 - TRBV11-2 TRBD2 CASSLESGTSGRAKSDTQYF TGTGCCAGCAGCTTAGAATCCGGGACTAGCGGGAGGGCCAAGTCAGATACGCAGTATTTT
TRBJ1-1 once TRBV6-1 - CASSVGRSMNTEAFF TGTGCCAGCAGTGTAGGACGGAGTATGAACACTGAAGCTTTCTTT
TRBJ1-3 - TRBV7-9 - CASSLGVGNTIYF TGTGCCAGCAGCTTAGGCGTGGGAAACACCATATATTTT
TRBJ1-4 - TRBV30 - CAWSSYHGDEKLFF TGTGCCTGGAGTAGTTATCACGGAGATGAAAAACTGTTTTTT
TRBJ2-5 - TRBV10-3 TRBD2 CAISESGGVQETQYF TGTGCCATCAGTGAGTCTGGGGGGGTCCAAGAGACCCAGTACTTC
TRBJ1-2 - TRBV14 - CASSQAGLGGYTF TGTGCCAGCAGCCAAGCCGGGTTGGGAGGCTACACCTTC
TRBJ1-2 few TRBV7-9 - CASSLVVRDGYTF TGTGCCAGCAGCCTTGTCGTACGCGATGGCTACACCTTC
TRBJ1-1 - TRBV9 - CASSVVDSDSEAFF TGTGCCAGCAGCGTAGTTGACTCCGATTCTGAAGCTTTCTTT
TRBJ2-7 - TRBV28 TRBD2 CASSLGSGGEQYF TGTGCCAGCAGTTTAGGGTCGGGGGGCGAGCAGTACTTC
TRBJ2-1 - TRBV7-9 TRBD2 CASSDLAGGYNEQFF TGTGCCAGCAGCGATCTAGCGGGAGGCTACAATGAGCAGTTCTTC
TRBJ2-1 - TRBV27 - CASSPTSPPQFF TGTGCCAGCAGTCCCACCAGCCCACCCCAGTTCTTC
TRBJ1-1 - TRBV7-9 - CASSLALQEAFF TGTGCCAGCAGCTTAGCCCTACAGGAAGCTTTCTTT
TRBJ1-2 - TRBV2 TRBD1 CASRADRVDYGYTF TGTGCCAGCAGGGCCGACAGGGTAGACTATGGCTACACCTTC
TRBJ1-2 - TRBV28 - CASSATRRKTYGYTF TGTGCCAGCAGTGCCACTAGACGAAAGACCTATGGCTACACCTTC
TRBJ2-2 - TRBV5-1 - CASSLDGATGELFF TGCGCCAGCAGCCTGGACGGGGCCACCGGGGAGCTGTTTTTT
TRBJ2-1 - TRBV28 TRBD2 CASSPPLAGGRYNEQFF TGTGCCAGCAGTCCACCTCTAGCGGGAGGTCGGTACAATGAGCAGTTCTTC
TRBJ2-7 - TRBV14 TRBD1 CASSEGTVPYEQYF TGTGCCAGCAGCGAAGGGACAGTGCCCTACGAGCAGTACTTC
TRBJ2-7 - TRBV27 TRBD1 CASSLNTGTGTREQYF TGTGCCAGCAGTTTGAATACCGGGACAGGGACGCGCGAGCAGTACTTC
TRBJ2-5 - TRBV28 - CASSLYGKTQYF TGTGCCAGCAGTTTGTACGGGAAGACCCAGTACTTC
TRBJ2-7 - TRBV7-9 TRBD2 CASSTGLAGVKPYEQYF TGTGCCAGCAGCACTGGACTAGCGGGAGTAAAACCCTACGAGCAGTACTTC
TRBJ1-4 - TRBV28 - CASSFTGREKLFF TGTGCCAGCAGTTTTACAGGGAGAGAAAAACTGTTTTTT